There are a few counts of the clone carrying this T cell receptor (beta chain). What it binds is unknown. CDR1 and CDR2 (germline): SGHNT, YENEEA. This CDR3 is 14 amino acids long. Between the trimmed V and J ends, which lost 5 bases and 5 bases, there was a span of 13 bases. Repertoires were generated with immunoSEQ multiplex PCR, while TCRdb's copy carries only in-frame clones and drops some. The table includes approximately 29,000 clones, almost 85% detected once. This specimen belongs to a study of PD-1 blockade in classical Hodgkin lymphoma. Study-wide results and limits: Newly diagnosed and completely responding patients shared comparable baseline diversity. Exclusion removed patients who began nivolumab under 1 year after ASCT. Diversity in CD4+ TCRs, unlike that measured in CD8+ TCRs, had risen significantly by C4D1.

Sample time point: cycle 4 day 1 (C4D1), after less than seven weeks of nivolumab. Patients all relapsed after autologous stem cell transplantation, and there was variation in brentuximab vedotin exposure. The receptor comes from a human donor with classical Hodgkin lymphoma. The sample here was peripheral blood mononuclear cells (PBMCs), taken before the fourth cycle of nivolumab. The chain has TRBV11-3 and TRBJ2-1; tentatively, D is TRBD1 (5 bases). The CDR3, as DNA: TGTGCCAGCAGCGCCGGTCCCAGGGACAATGAGCAGTTCTTC. Its translation is CASSAGPRDNEQFF.